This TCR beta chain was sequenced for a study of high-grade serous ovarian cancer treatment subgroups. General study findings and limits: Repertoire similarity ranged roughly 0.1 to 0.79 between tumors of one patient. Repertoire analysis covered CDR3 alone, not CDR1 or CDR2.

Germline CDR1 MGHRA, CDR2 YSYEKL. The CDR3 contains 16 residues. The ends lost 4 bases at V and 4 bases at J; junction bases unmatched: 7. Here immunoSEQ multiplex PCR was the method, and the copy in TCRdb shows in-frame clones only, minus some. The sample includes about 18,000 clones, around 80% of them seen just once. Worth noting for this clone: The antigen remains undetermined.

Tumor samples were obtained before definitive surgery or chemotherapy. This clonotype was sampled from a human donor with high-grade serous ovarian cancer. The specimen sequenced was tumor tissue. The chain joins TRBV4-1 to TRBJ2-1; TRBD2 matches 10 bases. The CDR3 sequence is CASSRYGTSEYNEQFF. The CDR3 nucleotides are TGCGCCAGCAGCCGATATGGGACTAGCGAGTACAATGAGCAGTTCTTC.